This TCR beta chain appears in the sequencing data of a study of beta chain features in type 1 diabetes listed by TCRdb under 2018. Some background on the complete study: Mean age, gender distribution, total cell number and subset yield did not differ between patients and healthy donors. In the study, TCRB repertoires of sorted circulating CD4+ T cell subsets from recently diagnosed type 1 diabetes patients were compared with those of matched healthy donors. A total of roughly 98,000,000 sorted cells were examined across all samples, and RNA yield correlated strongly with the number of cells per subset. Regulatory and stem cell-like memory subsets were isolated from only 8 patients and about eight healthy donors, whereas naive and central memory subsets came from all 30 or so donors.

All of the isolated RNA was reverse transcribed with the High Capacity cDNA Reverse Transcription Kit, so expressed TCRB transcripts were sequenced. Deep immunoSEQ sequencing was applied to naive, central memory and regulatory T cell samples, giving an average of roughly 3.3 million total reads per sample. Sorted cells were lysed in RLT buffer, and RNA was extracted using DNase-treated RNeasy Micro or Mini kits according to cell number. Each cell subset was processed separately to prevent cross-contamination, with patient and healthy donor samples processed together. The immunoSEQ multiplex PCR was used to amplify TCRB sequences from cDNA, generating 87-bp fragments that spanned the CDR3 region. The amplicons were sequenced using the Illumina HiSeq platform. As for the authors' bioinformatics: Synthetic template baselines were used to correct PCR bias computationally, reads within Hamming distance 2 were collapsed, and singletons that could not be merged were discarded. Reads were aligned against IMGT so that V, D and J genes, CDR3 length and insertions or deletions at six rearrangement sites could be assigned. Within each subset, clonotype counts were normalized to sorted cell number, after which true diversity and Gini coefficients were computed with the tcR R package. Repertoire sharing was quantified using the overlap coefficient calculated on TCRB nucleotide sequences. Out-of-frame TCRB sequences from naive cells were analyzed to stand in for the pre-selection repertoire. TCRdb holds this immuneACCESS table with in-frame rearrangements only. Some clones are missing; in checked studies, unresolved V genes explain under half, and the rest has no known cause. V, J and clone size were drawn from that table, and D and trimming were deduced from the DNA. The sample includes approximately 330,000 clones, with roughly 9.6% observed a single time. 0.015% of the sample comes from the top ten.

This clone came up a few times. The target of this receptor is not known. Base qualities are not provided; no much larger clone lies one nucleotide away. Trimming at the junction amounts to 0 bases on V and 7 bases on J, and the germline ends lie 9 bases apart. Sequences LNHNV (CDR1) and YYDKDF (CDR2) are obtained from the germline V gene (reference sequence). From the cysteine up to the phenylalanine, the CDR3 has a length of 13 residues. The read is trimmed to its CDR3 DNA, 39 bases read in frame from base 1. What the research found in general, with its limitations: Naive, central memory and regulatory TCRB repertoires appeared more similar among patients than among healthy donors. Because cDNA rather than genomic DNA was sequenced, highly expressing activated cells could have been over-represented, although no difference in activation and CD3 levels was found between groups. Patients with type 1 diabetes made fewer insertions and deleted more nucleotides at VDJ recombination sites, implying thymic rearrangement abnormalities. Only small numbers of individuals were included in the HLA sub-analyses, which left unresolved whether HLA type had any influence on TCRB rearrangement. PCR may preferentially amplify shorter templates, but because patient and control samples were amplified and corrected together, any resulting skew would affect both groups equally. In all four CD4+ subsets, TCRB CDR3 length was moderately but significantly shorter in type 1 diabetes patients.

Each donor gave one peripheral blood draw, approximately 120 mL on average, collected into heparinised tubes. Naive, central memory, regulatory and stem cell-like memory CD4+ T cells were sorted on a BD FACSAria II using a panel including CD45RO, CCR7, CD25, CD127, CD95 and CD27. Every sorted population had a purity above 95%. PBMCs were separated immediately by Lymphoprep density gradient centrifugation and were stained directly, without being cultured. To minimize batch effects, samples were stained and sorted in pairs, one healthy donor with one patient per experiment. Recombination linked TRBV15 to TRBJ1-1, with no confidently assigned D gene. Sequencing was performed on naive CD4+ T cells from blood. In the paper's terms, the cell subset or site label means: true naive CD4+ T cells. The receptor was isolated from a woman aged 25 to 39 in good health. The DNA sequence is TGTGCCACCAGCAGAGATTTCCAGGATGAAGCTTTCTTT. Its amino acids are CATSRDFQDEAFF. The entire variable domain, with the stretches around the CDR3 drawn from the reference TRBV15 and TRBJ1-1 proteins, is DAMVIQNPRYQVTQFGKPVTLSCSQTLNHNVMYWYQQKSSQAPKLLFHYYDKDFNNEADTPDNFQSRRPNTSFCFLDIRSPGLGDTAMYLCATSRDFQDEAFFGQGTRLTVV.